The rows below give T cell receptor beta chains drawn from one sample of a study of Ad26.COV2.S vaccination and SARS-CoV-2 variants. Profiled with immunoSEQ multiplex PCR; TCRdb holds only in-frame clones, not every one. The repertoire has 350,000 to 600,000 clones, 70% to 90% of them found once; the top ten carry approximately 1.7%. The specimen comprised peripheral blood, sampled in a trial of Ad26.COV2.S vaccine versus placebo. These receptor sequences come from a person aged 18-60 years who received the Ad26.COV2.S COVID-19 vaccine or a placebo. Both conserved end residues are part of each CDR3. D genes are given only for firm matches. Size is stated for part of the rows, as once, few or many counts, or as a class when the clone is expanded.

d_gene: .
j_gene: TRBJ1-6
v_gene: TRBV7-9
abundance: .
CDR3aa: CASSRVPRTLHF
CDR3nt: TGTGCCAGCAGCCGGGTCCCTCGCACCCTCCACTTT

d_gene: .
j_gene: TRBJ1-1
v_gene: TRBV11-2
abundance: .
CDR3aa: CASIGGDSEAFF
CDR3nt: TGTGCCAGCATCGGGGGCGATTCTGAAGCTTTCTTT

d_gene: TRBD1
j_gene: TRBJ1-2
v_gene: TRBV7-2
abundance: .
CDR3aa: CASQGQDYGYTF
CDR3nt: TGTGCCAGCCAGGGACAGGACTATGGCTACACCTTC

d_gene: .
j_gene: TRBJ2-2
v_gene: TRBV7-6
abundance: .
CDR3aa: CASSLSTGELFF
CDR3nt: TGTGCCAGCAGCTTAAGCACCGGGGAGCTGTTTTTT

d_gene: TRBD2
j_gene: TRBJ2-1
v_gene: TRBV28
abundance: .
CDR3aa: CASRTGGPRNEQFF
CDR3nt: TGTGCCAGCAGAACGGGAGGGCCAAGAAATGAGCAGTTCTTC

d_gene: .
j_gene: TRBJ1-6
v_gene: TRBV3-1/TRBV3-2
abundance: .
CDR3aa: CASSLSWGRRNNSPLHF
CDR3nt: TGTGCCAGCAGCCTCTCCTGGGGACGAAGGAATAATTCACCCCTCCACTTT

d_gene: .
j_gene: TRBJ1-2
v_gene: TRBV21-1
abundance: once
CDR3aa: CASSKFGQLVPPYGYTF
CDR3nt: TGTGCCAGCAGCAAATTCGGGCAGTTAGTACCCCCCTATGGCTACACCTTC

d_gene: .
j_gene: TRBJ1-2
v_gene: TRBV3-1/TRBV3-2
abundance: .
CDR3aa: CASSLWGSGGYTF
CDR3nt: TGTGCCAGCAGCCTGTGGGGGAGTGGTGGCTACACCTTC

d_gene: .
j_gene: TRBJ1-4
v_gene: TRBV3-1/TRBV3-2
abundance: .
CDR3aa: CASSPGWGLFNEKLFF
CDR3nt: TGTGCCAGCAGCCCGGGGTGGGGGCTTTTTAATGAAAAACTGTTTTTT

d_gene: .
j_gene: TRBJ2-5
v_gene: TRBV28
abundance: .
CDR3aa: CASSLLSIQETQYF
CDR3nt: TGTGCCAGCAGTTTATTGAGTATTCAAGAGACCCAGTACTTC

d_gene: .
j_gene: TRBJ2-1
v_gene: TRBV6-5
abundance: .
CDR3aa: CASSTHRTANNEQFF
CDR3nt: TGTGCCAGCAGCACACATCGTACCGCCAACAATGAGCAGTTCTTC

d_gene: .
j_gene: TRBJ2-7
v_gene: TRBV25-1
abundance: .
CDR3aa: CASSDRGSGYEQYF
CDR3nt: TGTGCCAGCAGTGACCGGGGGAGCGGCTACGAGCAGTACTTC

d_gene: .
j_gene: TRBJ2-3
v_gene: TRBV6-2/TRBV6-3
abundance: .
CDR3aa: CASSYDSTSTDTQYF
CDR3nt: TGTGCCAGCAGTTATGACAGTACTAGCACAGATACGCAGTATTTT

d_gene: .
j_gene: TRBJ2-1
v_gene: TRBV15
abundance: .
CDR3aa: CATSAYNEQFF
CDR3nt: TGTGCCACCAGCGCCTACAATGAGCAGTTCTTC

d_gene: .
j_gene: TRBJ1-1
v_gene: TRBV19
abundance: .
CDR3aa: CASVEQGLSEAFF
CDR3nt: TGTGCCAGTGTTGAACAGGGTTTGAGTGAAGCTTTCTTT

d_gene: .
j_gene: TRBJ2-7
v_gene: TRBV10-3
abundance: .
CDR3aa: CAISEGRENEQYF
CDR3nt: TGTGCCATCAGTGAGGGAAGGGAAAACGAGCAGTACTTC

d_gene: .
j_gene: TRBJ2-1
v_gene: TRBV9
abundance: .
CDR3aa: CASSIGAFNEQFF
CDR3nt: TGTGCCAGCAGTATAGGGGCCTTCAATGAGCAGTTCTTC

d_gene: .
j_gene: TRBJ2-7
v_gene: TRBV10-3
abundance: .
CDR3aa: CAISESNEQYF
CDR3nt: TGTGCCATCAGTGAGTCGAACGAGCAGTACTTC

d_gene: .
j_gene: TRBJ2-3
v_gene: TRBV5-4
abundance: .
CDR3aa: CASSQIRHTDTQYF
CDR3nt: TGTGCCAGCAGCCAAATTCGTCACACAGATACGCAGTATTTT

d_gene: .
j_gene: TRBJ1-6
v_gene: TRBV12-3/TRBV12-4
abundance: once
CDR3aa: CASSPLANSPLHF
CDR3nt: TGTGCCAGCAGTCCGCTGGCTAATTCACCCCTCCACTTT

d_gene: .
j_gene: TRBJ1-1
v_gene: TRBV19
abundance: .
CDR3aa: CASSLRNTEAFF
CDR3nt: TGTGCCAGTAGTTTGCGGAACACTGAAGCTTTCTTT

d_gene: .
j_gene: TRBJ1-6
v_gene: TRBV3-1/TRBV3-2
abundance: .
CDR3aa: CASSQYMGNSPLHF
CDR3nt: TGTGCCAGCAGCCAATATATGGGGAATTCACCCCTCCACTTT

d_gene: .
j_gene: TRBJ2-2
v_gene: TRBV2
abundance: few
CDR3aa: CASGKIMAGSGELFF
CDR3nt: TGTGCCAGCGGTAAGATCATGGCAGGCTCCGGGGAGCTGTTTTTT

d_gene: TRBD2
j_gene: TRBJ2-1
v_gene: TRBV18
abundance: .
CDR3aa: CASSPRVVLAGPNEQFF
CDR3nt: TGTGCCAGCTCACCCCGGGTAGTGCTAGCGGGTCCGAATGAGCAGTTCTTC

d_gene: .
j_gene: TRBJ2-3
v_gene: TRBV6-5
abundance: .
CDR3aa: CASEGGGDTQYF
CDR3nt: TGTGCCAGCGAAGGTGGAGGAGATACGCAGTATTTT

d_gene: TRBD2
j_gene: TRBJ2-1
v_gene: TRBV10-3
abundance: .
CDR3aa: CAISETLSVAGVAEHNEQFF
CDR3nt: TGTGCCATCAGTGAGACCCTCTCGGTAGCGGGAGTCGCTGAGCATAATGAGCAGTTCTTC

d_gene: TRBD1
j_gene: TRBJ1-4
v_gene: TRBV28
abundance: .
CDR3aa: CASRSSGTGTNEKLFF
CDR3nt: TGTGCCAGCAGGTCCTCCGGGACAGGGACTAATGAAAAACTGTTTTTT

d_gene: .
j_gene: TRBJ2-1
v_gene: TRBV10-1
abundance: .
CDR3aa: CASSQDSYNEQFF
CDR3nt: TGCGCCAGCAGTCAGGACTCGTACAATGAGCAGTTCTTC

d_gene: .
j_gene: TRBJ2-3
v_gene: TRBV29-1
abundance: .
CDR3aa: CSVGARNTDTQYF
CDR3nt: TGCAGCGTTGGTGCTAGAAACACAGATACGCAGTATTTT

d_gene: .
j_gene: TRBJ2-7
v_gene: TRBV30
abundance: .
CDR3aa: CAWTYPGHPLEQYF
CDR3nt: TGTGCCTGGACCTACCCGGGACACCCCTTAGAGCAGTACTTC

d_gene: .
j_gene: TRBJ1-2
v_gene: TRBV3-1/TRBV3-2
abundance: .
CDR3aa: CASSQVGRGNGYTF
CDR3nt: TGTGCCAGCAGCCAAGTCGGCAGGGGTAATGGCTACACCTTC

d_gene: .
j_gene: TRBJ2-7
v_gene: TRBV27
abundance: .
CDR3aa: CASSFMPGDEQYF
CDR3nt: TGTGCCAGCAGTTTCATGCCGGGAGACGAGCAGTACTTC

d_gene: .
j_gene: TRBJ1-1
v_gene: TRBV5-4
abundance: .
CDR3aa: CASSLARDTEAFF
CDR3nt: TGTGCCAGCAGCTTGGCCCGGGACACTGAAGCTTTCTTT

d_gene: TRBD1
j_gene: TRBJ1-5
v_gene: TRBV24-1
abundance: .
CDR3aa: CATSDTGTGGQPQHF
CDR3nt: TGTGCCACCAGTGATACCGGGACAGGGGGCCAGCCCCAGCATTTT

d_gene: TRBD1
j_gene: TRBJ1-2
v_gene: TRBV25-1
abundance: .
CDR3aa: CASSVTGVVYTF
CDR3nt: TGTGCCAGCAGTGTCACAGGGGTCGTCTACACCTTC

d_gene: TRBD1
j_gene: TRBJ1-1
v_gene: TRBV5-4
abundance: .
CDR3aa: CASTPDRVYTEAFF
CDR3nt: TGTGCCAGCACCCCAGACAGGGTTTACACTGAAGCTTTCTTT

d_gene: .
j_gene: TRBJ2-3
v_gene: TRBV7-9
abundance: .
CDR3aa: CASSLGTSPADTQYF
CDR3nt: TGTGCCAGCAGCTTAGGTACTAGCCCCGCAGATACGCAGTATTTT

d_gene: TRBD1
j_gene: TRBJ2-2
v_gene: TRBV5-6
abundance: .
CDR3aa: CASSPLDRDTGELFF
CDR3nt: TGTGCCAGCAGCCCCCTCGACAGGGACACCGGGGAGCTGTTTTTT

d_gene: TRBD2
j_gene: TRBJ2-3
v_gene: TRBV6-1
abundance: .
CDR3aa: CASSERAGGTSTDTQYF
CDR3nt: TGTGCCAGCAGTGAGCGAGCGGGGGGCACCAGCACAGATACGCAGTATTTT

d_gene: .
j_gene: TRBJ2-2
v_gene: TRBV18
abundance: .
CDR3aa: CASSILQTRGRNAGELFF
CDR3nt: TGTGCCAGCTCGATTCTGCAAACGAGGGGGAGGAATGCCGGGGAGCTGTTTTTT

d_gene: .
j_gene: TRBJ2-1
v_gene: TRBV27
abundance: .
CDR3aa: CASSLSPPSYNEQFF
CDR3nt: TGTGCCAGCAGTTTATCGCCACCTTCCTACAATGAGCAGTTCTTC

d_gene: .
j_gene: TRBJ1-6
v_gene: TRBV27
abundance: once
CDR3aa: CASSLQTSGSPLHF
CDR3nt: TGTGCCAGCAGTTTACAGACATCGGGTTCACCCCTCCACTTT

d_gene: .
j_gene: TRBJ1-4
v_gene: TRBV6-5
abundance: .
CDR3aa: CASSYGVAGEKLFF
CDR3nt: TGTGCCAGCAGTTACGGGGTCGCGGGCGAAAAACTGTTTTTT

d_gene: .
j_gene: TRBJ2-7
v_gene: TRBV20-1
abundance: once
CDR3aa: CSAQGGYEQYF
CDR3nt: TGCAGTGCCCAGGGAGGCTACGAGCAGTACTTC

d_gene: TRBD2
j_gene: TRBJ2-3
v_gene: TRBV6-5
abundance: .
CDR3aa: CASRRLAGGGDTQYF
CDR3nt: TGTGCCAGCAGGCGACTAGCGGGAGGGGGAGATACGCAGTATTTT

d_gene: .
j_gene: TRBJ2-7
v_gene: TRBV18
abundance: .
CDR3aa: CASSPGPNSYEQYF
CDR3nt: TGTGCCAGCTCACCCGGGCCGAACTCCTACGAGCAGTACTTC

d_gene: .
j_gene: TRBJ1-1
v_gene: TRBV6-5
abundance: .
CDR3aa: CASSYSRGHTEAFF
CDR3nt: TGTGCCAGCAGTTACTCGAGGGGCCACACTGAAGCTTTCTTT

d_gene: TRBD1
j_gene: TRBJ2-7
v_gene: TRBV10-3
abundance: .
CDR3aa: CAISGTGGTEQYF
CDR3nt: TGTGCCATCAGTGGGACAGGGGGCACCGAGCAGTACTTC

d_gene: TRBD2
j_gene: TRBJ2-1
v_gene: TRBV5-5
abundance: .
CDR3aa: CASSLARREGLEQFF
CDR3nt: TGTGCCAGCAGCTTGGCGCGGCGGGAGGGTTTGGAGCAGTTCTTC

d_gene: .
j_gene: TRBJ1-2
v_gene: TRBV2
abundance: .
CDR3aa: CASSDQGLAVYGYTF
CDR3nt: TGTGCCAGCAGCGATCAGGGATTAGCAGTTTATGGCTACACCTTC

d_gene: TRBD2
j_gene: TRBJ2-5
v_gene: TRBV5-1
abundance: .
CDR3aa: CASSLGPSGSSETQYF
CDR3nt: TGCGCCAGCAGCTTGGGTCCTAGCGGGAGCTCAGAGACCCAGTACTTC